The clone carrying this TCR beta chain appeared a few times. CDR3 length: 15 amino acids. V lost 3 bases, J lost 4 bases, and 8 bases stayed unmatched. The germline CDR1 and CDR2 sequences are DFQATT and SNEGSKA (reference sequence). What was amplified from RNA transcripts were TCR beta CDR3 regions. The TCR CDR3 was amplified in a first-round RT-PCR using the HTBI primer set. TCRdb re-called the multiplex PCR reads with MiXCR, one entry per CDR3 protein. The sample comprises approximately 400,000 distinct CDR3 sequences, roughly 14% of which are singletons, and 13% to 15% rests with the top ten. This specimen comes from a study of T cells in Graves' hyperthyroidism and ophthalmopathy. Uncontrolled infection, other autoimmune disease, pregnancy or lactation excluded patients.

The rearrangement joins TRBV20-1 to TRBJ2-1, with 8 bases identical to TRBD2. This receptor was obtained from a woman aged 18-30 years with Graves' hyperthyroidism. Sequencing used blood. Here the CDR3 reads CSASPLAGPYNEQFF. CDR3 DNA: TGCAGTGCTAGCCCGCTAGCGGGTCCGTACAATGAGCAGTTCTTC.